The sequence of this T cell receptor beta chain was determined in a study of shared clonotypes between healthy human individuals. Study results and limitations: Large sequencing depth failed to make sorted-subset sequencing complete, rarefaction showed. About 4.5% of naive CD4 clonotypes were common to several donors.

Each cell subset's genomic DNA was divided evenly among several immunoSEQ plates. Sequencing was performed with immunoSEQ multiplex PCR; in TCRdb, only in-frame clones are kept and a portion is missing. The sample includes some 1.5 million clones, 95% to 99% of them seen just once. Comment on this clone: Its target is not known.

This CDR3 is built from 15 residues. The germline gives CDR1 SGHNT, CDR2 YYREEE (reference sequence). The ends lost 4 bases at V and 1 base at J; junction bases unmatched: 7. The investigators split CD4+ cells into a CD45RA+ naive subset and a CD45RA-negative memory subset. Material for sequencing was naive CD4+ T cells sorted from blood. Subset of the sample: CD45RA+ positively selected. The sequence came from a man under 40 in good health. This chain uses TRBV5-4 with TRBJ2-7; 8 bases map to TRBD2. CDR3 sequence: CASSPGGVESYEQYF. The CDR3 DNA follows: TGTGCCAGCAGCCCGGGGGGGGTCGAGTCCTACGAGCAGTACTTC. Together with reference TRBV5-4 and TRBJ2-7, the CDR3 gives the full variable domain: ETGVTQSPTHLIKTRGQQVTLRCSSQSGHNTVSWYQQALGQGPQFIFQYYREEENGRGNFPPRFSGLQFPNYSSELNVNALELDDSALYLCASSPGGVESYEQYFGPGTRLTVT.